The next 29 T cell receptor beta chains were all read from a single sample in a study of blood T cell repertoires in COVID-19. Data came from immunoSEQ multiplex PCR; TCRdb stores just in-frame clones and leaves some out. The repertoire holds around 100,000 clones, with around four fifths as singletons. The sequenced sample consisted of peripheral blood. Receptors were obtained from a man aged 45 to 65 with active or convalescent COVID-19.

The chain is built from TRBV7-8 and TRBJ2-2; weak D call: TRBD1 (5 bases). Germline assignment: CDR1 SGHVS and CDR2 FQNEAQ. The CDR3 is 15 residues long. Trimming left V 3 bases short and J 1 base short, with 9 bases between. The CDR3 protein is CASSFTQGNTGELFF. As DNA, the CDR3 is TGTGCCAGCAGCTTTACCCAGGGGAACACCGGGGAGCTGTTTTTT.

V usage is TRBV19 and J usage is TRBJ1-1; 9 positions match TRBD1. The J segment lost 4 bases and the V segment lost 8 bases, leaving 11 bases of the junction unmatched. The CDR3 spans 15 residues. Germline CDR1 is LNHDA and CDR2 is SQIVND (reference sequence). In DNA, the CDR3 is TGTGCCAGTTGTAACCCGGGACAGGGAATCACTGAAGCTTTCTTT. Its protein is CASCNPGQGITEAFF. Full variable domain (outside the CDR3, taken from reference TRBV19 and TRBJ1-1): DGGITQSPKYLFRKEGQNVTLSCEQNLNHDAMYWYRQDPGQGLRLIYYSQIVNDFQKGDIAEGYSVSREKKESFPLTVTSAQKNPTAFYLCASCNPGQGITEAFFGQGTRLTVV.

The chain is built from TRBV24-1 and TRBJ2-7; tentatively, D is TRBD1 (5 bases). CDR3 length: 15 residues. Germline V gene lookup returns CDR1 KGHDR and CDR2 SFDVKD. V dropped 4 bases and J dropped 2 bases, with 14 bases sitting between them. CDR3 coding DNA: TGTGCCACCAGTGACCCTACCACAGGTACCTACGAGCAGTACTTC. Translated, it gives CATSDPTTGTYEQYF.

This chain uses TRBV21-1 with TRBJ2-3; the DNA was not compared with TRBD1, the D call given in the table. TRBV21-1 is a recognized pseudogene. The CDR3 is 16 amino acids. CDR3 protein: CASSIPGTGFPDTQYF. The CDR3 DNA reads as TGTGCCAGCAGCATCCCCGGGACAGGGTTCCCAGATACGCAGTATTTT.

CDR3 in amino acids: CASSLRVPQETQYF. In nucleotides, the CDR3 is TGCGCCAGCAGCCTGAGGGTTCCCCAAGAGACCCAGTACTTC. This chain links TRBV5-1 with TRBJ2-5, with a tentative D call TRBD2 (5 bases). This CDR3 has 14 amino acids. The germline CDR1 and CDR2 sequences are SGHRS and YFSETQ. V was trimmed by 4 bases and J by 1 base, leaving 11 bases between them.

The V call is TRBV2, the J call TRBJ1-2; TRBD1 might be the D (6 bases). The germline V and J ends were trimmed by 3 bases and 8 bases, with 19 bases remaining between them. The germline V gene has CDR1 SNHLY and CDR2 FYNNEI. This CDR3 is 15 amino acids long. The CDR3 is CASSESRTALQGYTF. The DNA of the CDR3 is TGTGCCAGCAGTGAGAGCAGGACAGCCCTACAAGGCTACACCTTC.

This clone showed up just once. V is TRBV10-1 and J is TRBJ1-1, with 9 bases identical to TRBD1. V dropped 4 bases and J dropped 12; count of bases not matched to a gene: 9. This CDR3 comprises 13 residues. Germline values: CDR1 WNHNN, CDR2 SYGVQD (reference sequence). DNA for the CDR3: TGCGCCAGCAGTGGGCAAGGACAGGGGACAACTTTCTTT. It yields the protein CASSGQGQGTTFF.

V gene TRBV7-3 combines with J gene TRBJ1-6, with a tentative D call TRBD1 (5 bases). CDR3 length: 13 residues. V lost 2 bases and J 9 bases, leaving 8 bases between the germline ends. CDR1 is SGHTA, CDR2 FQGTGA, per germline. CDR3: CASSLLQGSPLHF. CDR3 coding DNA: TGTGCCAGCAGCTTATTGCAGGGTTCACCCCTCCACTTT.

The CDR3 region has the DNA TGTGCCAGCGGCGGGGGGGACGCAACTAATGAAAAACTGTTTTTT. Translating gives CASGGGDATNEKLFF. The chain carries TRBV9 and TRBJ1-4; D possibly corresponds to TRBD1 (5 bases). This CDR3 is 15 amino acids long. Germline-derived CDR1 and CDR2 are SGDLS and YYNGEE. V was cut by 7 bases and J by 0 bases, with 13 bases left in between.

The CDR3 reads CASSFGRGSYEQYF. The CDR3 region has the DNA TGTGCCAGCAGCTTTGGAAGGGGCTCCTACGAGCAGTACTTC. V usage is TRBV11-3 and J usage is TRBJ2-7; maybe TRBD1 (5 bases). The CDR3 loop spans 14 amino acids. V was trimmed by 3 bases and J by 0 bases, leaving 9 bases between them. Per the germline V gene, CDR1 is SGHNT and CDR2 is YENEEA.

The chain carries TRBV7-2 and TRBJ1-3; D gene uncertain. V was shortened by 2 bases and J by 1 base, with 3 bases between the two germline ends. Germline loops: CDR1 SGHTA, CDR2 FQGNSA. The CDR3 is made up of 13 amino acids. The CDR3 DNA sequence: TGTGCCAGCAGCTTATCATCTGGAAACACCATATATTTT. Protein sequence: CASSLSSGNTIYF.

Details on this clone: A junction end diverges from the germline sequence, so it may reflect a read error. V is TRBV20-1 and J is TRBJ2-5; D is unclear. The CDR3 runs 11 residues. CDR1 is DFQATT, CDR2 SNEGSKA, per germline (reference sequence). The CDR3 DNA reads as TGCAGTGCTCGAGAGAGAGAGACCCAGTACTTC. Its translation: CSARERETQYF.

V gene TRBV6-5 combines with J gene TRBJ1-3; 7 nucleotides line up with TRBD1. V gave up 6 bases and J gave up 0 bases; unmatched junction bases: 5. Germline CDR1 reads MNHEY; CDR2 reads SVGAGI. This CDR3 comprises 15 residues. DNA of the CDR3: TGTGCCAGCAGCCTAGACAGGGTCTCTGGAAACACCATATATTTT. Translation: CASSLDRVSGNTIYF.

With regard to this clone: Sequence at one end of the junction differs from germline and may be a read error. This chain joins TRBV30 and TRBJ2-3; TRBD1 might be the D (6 bases). CDR1 and CDR2 from the germline V gene are GTSNPN and SVGIG (reference sequence). The CDR3 loop spans 12 amino acids. CDR3: CAWDGGTDTQYF. The CDR3 coding sequence is TGTGCCTGGGATGGGGGCACGGATACGCAGTATTTT.

This chain joins TRBV7-6 and TRBJ2-3; TRBD2 matches 7 bases. Germline V gives CDR1 SGHVS, CDR2 FNYEAQ. V lost 1 base, J lost 5 bases, and 6 bases stayed unmatched. The CDR3 runs 15 residues. CDR3 DNA: TGTGCCAGCAGCTTAGTGGCGGGAGCTGAAGATACGCAGTATTTT. Protein: CASSLVAGAEDTQYF.

The chain is built from TRBV2 and TRBJ2-1; the match to TRBD2 covers 7 bases. The CDR3 spans 15 residues. Germline V gene data show CDR1 as SNHLY and CDR2 as FYNNEI. After removal of 6 bases from V and 2 bases from J, the junction contained 7 bases not matched to a gene. CDR3 loop: CASSPSGNAYNEQFF. The CDR3 region has the DNA TGTGCCAGCAGCCCGAGCGGGAACGCCTACAATGAGCAGTTCTTC.

This clone was observed once. The chain couples TRBV6-6 to TRBJ2-7; 7 nucleotides align to TRBD1. Germline V gene sequence: CDR1 MNHNY, CDR2 SVGAGI (reference sequence). Germline trimming cut 2 bases from V and 4 bases from J; bases unmatched to any gene: 8. The CDR3 has 15 amino acids. CDR3 coding DNA: TGTGCCAGCAGTTACGTTGAGGGGGCTCATTACGAGCAGTACTTC. Translating gives CASSYVEGAHYEQYF.

This clone was counted a single time. The rearrangement joins TRBV6-5 to TRBJ2-7; 9 nucleotides align to TRBD2. This CDR3 comprises 14 residues. V shed 7 bases, J shed 3 bases, and the junction held 7 bases outside the gene matches. Looked up from germline, CDR1 is MNHEY and CDR2 is SVGAGI. This chain's CDR3 is CASTALAGVYEQYF. The DNA of the CDR3 is TGTGCCAGCACCGCACTAGCGGGCGTCTACGAGCAGTACTTC.

This clone has just one count. Here the CDR3 reads CATSDSTSGLAGHNEQFF. CDR3 DNA sequence: TGTGCCACCAGTGACTCCACCTCTGGGCTAGCGGGACACAATGAGCAGTTCTTC. The chain employs TRBV24-1 and TRBJ2-1; 9 bases match TRBD2. Germline-derived CDR1 and CDR2 are KGHDR and SFDVKD. This CDR3 contains 18 residues. Unmatched junction bases numbered 14, after V lost 4 bases and J lost 5 bases.

The chain carries TRBV29-1 and TRBJ1-4; D is uncertain. The CDR3 covers 14 residues. Per germline, CDR1 SQVTM and CDR2 ANQGSEA. The V gene lost 6 bases and the J gene lost 3 bases, with 14 bases spanning the gap. The CDR3 DNA reads as TGCAGCGTCGCCGGTGGTCCCTCTAATGAAAAACTGTTTTTT. It encodes CSVAGGPSNEKLFF.

This chain connects TRBV6-1 to TRBJ2-7; D might be TRBD1 (7 bases). V was trimmed by 3 bases and J by 4 bases, leaving 13 bases between them. CDR1 is MNHNS and CDR2 is SASEGT in the germline V gene. The CDR3 runs 14 residues. The CDR3 loop is CASSEEGAQYEQYF. CDR3 nucleotide sequence: TGTGCCAGCAGTGAGGAGGGGGCCCAATACGAGCAGTACTTC.

This clone was detected once. The chain is built from TRBV12-3 or TRBV12-4 and TRBJ2-3; possible D gene TRBD1, 6 bases. V lost 6 bases and J lost 4, with 11 bases in between. The CDR3 loop spans 13 amino acids. DNA for the CDR3: TGTGCCAGCAGCCGGGACAACCCAGATACGCAGTATTTT. Translated, it gives CASSRDNPDTQYF.

The V and J genes are TRBV9 and TRBJ1-2; no reliable D call. Germline CDR1 reads SGDLS; CDR2 reads YYNGEE. V lost 0 bases, J lost 0 bases, and 3 bases lay in between. The CDR3 runs to 13 residues. The CDR3 here is CASSVGANYGYTF. CDR3 nucleotide sequence: TGTGCCAGCAGCGTAGGAGCTAACTATGGCTACACCTTC.

This clone was seen only once. This chain uses TRBV27 with TRBJ2-7; 11 nucleotides match TRBD2. With V trimmed by 6 bases and J by 7 bases, 11 bases remained unmatched. The CDR3 runs to 15 residues. Germline assignment: CDR1 MNHEY and CDR2 SMNVEV (reference sequence). The CDR3 bases are TGTGCCAGCAGATATAGCGGGAGGGGAGTGGCGGAGCAGTACTTC. Amino acids: CASRYSGRGVAEQYF.

The J gene is TRBJ1-3, the V gene TRBV6-5, with 7 bases fitting TRBD1. The trim removed 6 bases at V and 0 bases at J, leaving 5 bases unmatched. In germline, CDR1 is MNHEY, CDR2 SVGAGI. CDR3 length equals 15 residues. The DNA of the CDR3 is TGTGCCAGCAGGGGGGACAGTTACTCTGGAAACACCATATATTTT. Its translation: CASRGDSYSGNTIYF.

This rearrangement joins TRBV11-2 to TRBJ1-2; 7 positions agree with TRBD1. The CDR3 extends over 14 amino acids. Germline V gene sequence: CDR1 SGHAT, CDR2 FQNNGV. Trimming removed 2 bases from V and 8 bases from J; junction bases left unmatched: 8. CDR3 DNA: TGTGCCAGCAGCTTACTTTTGGCAGGGGGAGGCTACACCTTC. It encodes CASSLLLAGGGYTF.

V is TRBV27 and J is TRBJ2-7; D possibly corresponds to TRBD1 (5 bases). V dropped 2 bases and J dropped 1 base, with 12 bases sitting between them. CDR3 size: 15 residues. CDR1 and CDR2 (germline): MNHEY, SMNVEV (reference sequence). The CDR3 region has the DNA TGTGCCAGCAGTTTAGATGCAGGGTTGTCCTACGAGCAGTACTTC. Its translation is CASSLDAGLSYEQYF.

V and J are TRBV6-5 and TRBJ2-5; 8 nucleotides line up with TRBD2. The CDR3 is 15 residues long. V was pared by 5 bases and J by 1 base, with 6 bases of the junction left unmatched. Germline V gene sequence: CDR1 MNHEY, CDR2 SVGAGI. CDR3 amino acids: CASSRTSGPQETQYF. The CDR3 DNA sequence: TGTGCCAGCAGTAGAACTAGCGGCCCCCAAGAGACCCAGTACTTC.

This sequence joins TRBV5-3 and TRBJ2-2, with TRBD2 matching over 12 bases. TRBV5-3 qualifies as an ORF whose function is uncertain. This CDR3 region has 18 residues. V lost 9 bases, J lost 3 bases, and 15 bases stayed unmatched. Here the CDR3 reads CATPWTSGDRFDTGELFF. As DNA, the CDR3 is TGTGCCACACCCTGGACTAGCGGGGACCGGTTTGACACCGGGGAGCTGTTTTTT.